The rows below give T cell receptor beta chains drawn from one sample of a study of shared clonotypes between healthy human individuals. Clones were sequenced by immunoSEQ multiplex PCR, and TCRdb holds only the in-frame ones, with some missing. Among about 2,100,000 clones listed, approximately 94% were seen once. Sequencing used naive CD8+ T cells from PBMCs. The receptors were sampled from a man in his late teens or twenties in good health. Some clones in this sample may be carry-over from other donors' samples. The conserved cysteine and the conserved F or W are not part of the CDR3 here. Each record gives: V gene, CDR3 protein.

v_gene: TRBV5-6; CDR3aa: ASRLEGGAWNEQF
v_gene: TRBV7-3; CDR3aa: ASSSGTSGRADTQY
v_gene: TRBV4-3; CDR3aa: ASSQDSTGPNTEAF
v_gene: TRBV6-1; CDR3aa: ASSASAFEYQPQH
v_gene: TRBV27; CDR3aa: ASSSLGTSGTDTQY
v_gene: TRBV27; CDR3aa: ASSRRTGDFETQY
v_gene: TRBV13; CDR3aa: ASSFRGNTEAF
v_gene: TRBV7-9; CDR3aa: ASRTTGRDSYNEQF
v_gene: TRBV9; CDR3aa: ASSQGAPGYEQY
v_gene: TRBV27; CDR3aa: ASSAHGNTEAF
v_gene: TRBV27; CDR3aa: ASSLKRAGGSYEQY
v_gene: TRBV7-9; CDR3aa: ASSSHPPYGYT
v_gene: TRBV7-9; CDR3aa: ASSFRDRSQETQY
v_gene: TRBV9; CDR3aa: ASSVSQDLSSYEQY
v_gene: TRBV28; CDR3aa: ASRTDRWNTEAF
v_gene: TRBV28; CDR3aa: ASTTGGVRGYT
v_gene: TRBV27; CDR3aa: ASSITGSHEQY
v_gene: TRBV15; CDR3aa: ATSPHGGRQRESQPQH
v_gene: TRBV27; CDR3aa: ASTDRVTDTQY
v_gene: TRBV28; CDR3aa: ASSSGGMREGFLLGGYT
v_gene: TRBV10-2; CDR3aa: ASSNVAEAF
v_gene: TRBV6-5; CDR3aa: ASSGRFGSYEQY
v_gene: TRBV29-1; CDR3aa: SVDPGLGSSEQY
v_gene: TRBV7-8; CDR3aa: ASSPRQGDEQY
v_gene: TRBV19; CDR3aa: ASSPGAHEQY
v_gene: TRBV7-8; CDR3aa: ASRPGQGIAGELF
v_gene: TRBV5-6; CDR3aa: ASSLGPVNTEAF
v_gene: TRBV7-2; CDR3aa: ASSLGLGPEQY
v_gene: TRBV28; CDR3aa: ASSLWGQGEGTEAF
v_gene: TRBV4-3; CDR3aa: ASSQVWPSESYT
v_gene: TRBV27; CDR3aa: ASSFRSGGLTYEQY
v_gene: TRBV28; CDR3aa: ASSLFSGGRTYEQY
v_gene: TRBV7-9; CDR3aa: ASSSPLNTEAF
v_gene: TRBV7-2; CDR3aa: ASSGGGAYNEQF
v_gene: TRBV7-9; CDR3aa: ASTNRAYEQY
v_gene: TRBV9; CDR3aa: ASSVGATGGGTDTQY
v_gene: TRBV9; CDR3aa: ASSVDRVEGFGGYT
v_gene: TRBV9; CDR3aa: ASSPLAQSQETQY
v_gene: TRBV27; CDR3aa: ASSPGLVAYNEQF
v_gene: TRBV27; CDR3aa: ASSFTGGSGGYT
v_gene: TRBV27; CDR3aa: ASSYRETYEQY
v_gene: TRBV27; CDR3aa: ASSPPLAWESNNEQF
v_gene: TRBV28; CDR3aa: ASSSGAGEKLF
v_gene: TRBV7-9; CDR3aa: ASSLGGLGLGGNTIY
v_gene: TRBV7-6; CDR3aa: ASSLEQGAGVLYEQY
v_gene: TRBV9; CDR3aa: ASSAWTGRSSYNEQF
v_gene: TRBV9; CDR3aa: ASSAGRYSGNTIY
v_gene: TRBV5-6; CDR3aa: ASSLFVFGYNEQF
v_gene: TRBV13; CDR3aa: ASSLDTSGSSYNEQF
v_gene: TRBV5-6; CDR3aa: ASSLTAGTEAF
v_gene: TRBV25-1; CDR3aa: ASSEEILGRPAEAF
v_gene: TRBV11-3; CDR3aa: ASSHPAGEVRDEQF